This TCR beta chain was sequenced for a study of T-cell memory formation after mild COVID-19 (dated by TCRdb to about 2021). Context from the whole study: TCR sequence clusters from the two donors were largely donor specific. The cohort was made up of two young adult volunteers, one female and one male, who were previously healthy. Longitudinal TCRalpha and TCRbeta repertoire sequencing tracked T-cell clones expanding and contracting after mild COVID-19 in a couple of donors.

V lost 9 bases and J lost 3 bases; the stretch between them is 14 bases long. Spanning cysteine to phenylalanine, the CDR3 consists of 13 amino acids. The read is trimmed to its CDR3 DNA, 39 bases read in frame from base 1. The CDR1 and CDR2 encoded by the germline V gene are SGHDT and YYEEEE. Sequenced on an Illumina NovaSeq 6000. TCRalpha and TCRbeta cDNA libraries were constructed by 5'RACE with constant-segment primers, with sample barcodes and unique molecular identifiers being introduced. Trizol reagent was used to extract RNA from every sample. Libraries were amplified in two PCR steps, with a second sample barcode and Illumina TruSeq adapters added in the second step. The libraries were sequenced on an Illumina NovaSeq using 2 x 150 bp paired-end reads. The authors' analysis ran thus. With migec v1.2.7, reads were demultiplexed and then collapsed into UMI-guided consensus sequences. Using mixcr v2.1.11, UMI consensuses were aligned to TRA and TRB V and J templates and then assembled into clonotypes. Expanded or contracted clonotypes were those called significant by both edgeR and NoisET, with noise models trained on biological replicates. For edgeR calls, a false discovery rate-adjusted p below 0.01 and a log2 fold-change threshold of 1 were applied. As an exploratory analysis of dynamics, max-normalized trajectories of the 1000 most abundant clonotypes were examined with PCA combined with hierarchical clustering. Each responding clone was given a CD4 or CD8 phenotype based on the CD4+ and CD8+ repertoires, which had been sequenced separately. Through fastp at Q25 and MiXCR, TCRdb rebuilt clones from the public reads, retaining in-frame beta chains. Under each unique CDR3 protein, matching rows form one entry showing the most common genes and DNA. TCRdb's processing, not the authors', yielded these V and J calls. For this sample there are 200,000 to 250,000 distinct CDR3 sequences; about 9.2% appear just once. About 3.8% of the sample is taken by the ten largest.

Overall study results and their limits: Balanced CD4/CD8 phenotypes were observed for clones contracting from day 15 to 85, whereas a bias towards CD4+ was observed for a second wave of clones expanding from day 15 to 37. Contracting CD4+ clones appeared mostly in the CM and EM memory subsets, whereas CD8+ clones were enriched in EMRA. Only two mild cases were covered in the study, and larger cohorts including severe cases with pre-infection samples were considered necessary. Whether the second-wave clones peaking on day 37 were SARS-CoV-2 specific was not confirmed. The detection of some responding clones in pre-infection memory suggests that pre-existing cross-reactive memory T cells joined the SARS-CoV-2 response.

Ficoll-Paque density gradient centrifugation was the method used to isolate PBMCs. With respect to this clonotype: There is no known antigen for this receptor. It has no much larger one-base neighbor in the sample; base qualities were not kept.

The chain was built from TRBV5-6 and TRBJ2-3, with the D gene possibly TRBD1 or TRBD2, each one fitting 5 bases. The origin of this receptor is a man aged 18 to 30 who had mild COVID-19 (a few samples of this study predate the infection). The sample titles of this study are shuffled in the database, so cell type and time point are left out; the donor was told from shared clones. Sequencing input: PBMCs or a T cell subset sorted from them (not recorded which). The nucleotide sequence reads TGTGCCACCAACAAGAGGGGAACAGATACGCAGTATTTT. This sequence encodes CATNKRGTDTQYF.